This record concerns one T cell receptor beta chain sequence. Its antigen target is currently unknown. No much larger clone exists at a distance of one base, and base qualities are not known. Systemically healthy Caucasian individuals from Russia, 35 to 40 in total and aged roughly 6 to 95 years, were included as donors. Approximately 9.3 milliliters of peripheral blood were drawn from each donor into EDTA-treated Vacutainer tubes. PBMCs were isolated by Ficoll-Paque density-gradient centrifugation, with at least 7 million obtained per sample. Trizol reagent was used to extract total RNA from the PBMCs, yielding at least 5 micrograms per sample. For every donor, an aliquot of PBMCs went through flow cytometry to measure the percentages of naive CD45RAhigh/CD27high T cells. This sample is drawn from a study of blood T cells in healthy people across ages (dated by TCRdb to the mid-2010s). About the study as a whole: In model experiments, template switching captured about one uniquely barcoded TCR beta cDNA molecule for every two T cells. Using deep sequencing normalized with unique cDNA molecular identifiers, the study measured how TCR beta repertoire diversity changes with age. Four age groups were formed from the donors: young (average 16 years), middle-aged (just under 40), aged (over 55) and long-lived (about 80). To avoid experimental bias, donors of different ages were randomly spread across the sequencing lanes. Using the same blood draw, the study looked at two additional independent replicas of 1 million unique cDNA reads for two donors, one aged 18 to 30 and the other aged 80 or older. Here is what the overall study found, with its caveats: Bulk unsorted PBMC profiling prevented conclusive comparison of naive and antigen-experienced compartments. The percentage of naive T cells measured by flow cytometry correlated strongly with observed TCR beta diversity. Estimates of total diversity based on one million sequenced T cells were regarded as lower bounds and as underestimates. Compared with the aged group, the long-lived group had more naive CD4+ T cells, fewer expanded clones and increased TCR diversity, a pattern suggesting age selection. Observed TCR beta diversity per million T cells fell roughly linearly with age, and a significant reduction was already apparent by age about 38. The CMV infection status of donors was not known, potentially confounding age-related changes in expanded clonotypes.

Library prep was done by 5' RACE. Instrument on record: Illumina HiSeq 2500. A second about 7 to 12 cycle PCR used a sample-barcoded 5' primer and a J-beta primer mix. A template-switch 5' adaptor carrying 12 random nucleotides introduced a unique molecular identifier onto each TCR beta cDNA molecule. Each sample yielded at least 2.5 million CDR3-containing paired-end reads. The Mint cDNA synthesis kit, primed by a TRBC-specific oligonucleotide, was used to synthesize first-strand cDNA from all RNA. Following uracil-DNA glycosylase treatment, a first 18-cycle PCR with universal primers M1SS and BC2_uni_R was performed on all cDNA. As for the authors' bioinformatics: Each sample was normalized by randomly selecting 1 million high-quality reads, each carrying a distinct molecular identifier. Instead of being binned into consensus sequences, reads with shared molecular identifiers were discarded. CDR3 identification, clonotype clustering and error correction used MiTCR with a Q25 quality threshold and the strictest error-elimination algorithm. Lower-bound total TCR beta diversity was estimated with a nonparametric unseen species model using Euler transformation. TCRdb cleaned the public reads at Q25 with fastp, built clones with MiXCR and kept in-frame beta chains. Identical CDR3 protein sequences are pooled into one entry, listed with their most common genes and DNA. These V and J calls derive from TCRdb rather than the authors' analysis. The sample table shows about 720,000 distinct CDR3 sequences, and 22% are seen once. Of the sample, around a fifth falls within the top ten clones.

V has 6 bases trimmed and J has 5 bases trimmed; junction bases matching no gene number 8. The germline V gene gives CDR1 as MRHNA and CDR2 as SNTAGT. The CDR3 runs 14 amino acids, cysteine and phenylalanine included. Of the read, only the CDR3 DNA is kept; its 42 bases are in frame from base 1. The chain couples TRBV6-4 to TRBJ2-3; a stretch of 7 junction bases matches TRBD2. This sequence originates from a man in his sixties or seventies in good health. Source material: blood. The CDR3 has the sequence CASSADRGVDTQYF. Read as DNA, the sequence is TGTGCCAGCAGCGCCGATCGGGGGGTAGATACGCAGTATTTT.